Detailed here is one T cell receptor (beta chain). The length of the CDR3 is 17 residues. The germline CDR1 and CDR2 sequences are MNHEY and SMNVEV (reference sequence). V lost 4 bases, J lost 2 bases, and 8 bases stayed unmatched. TCRdb's copy holds only in-frame clones and misses some; the assay was immunoSEQ multiplex PCR. The profile covers more than 200,000 clones, with almost 90% appearing a single time and 1.3% to 1.5% taken by the ten largest. These data come from a study of blood T cell repertoires in COVID-19. Sequenced sample: peripheral blood. The source is an elderly man with acute or convalescent COVID-19. This rearrangement joins TRBV27 to TRBJ2-1, with TRBD1 matching 10 bases. The CDR3 bases are TGTGCCAGCAGTTCACTCCACGGGACAGGGGCCTACAATGAGCAGTTCTTC. Amino acid sequence: CASSSLHGTGAYNEQFF.